The clone carrying this T cell receptor beta chain was seen at least ten times. Its cognate antigen is unknown. Beta-chain TCR CDR3 regions were amplified from RNA transcripts. RT-PCR with HTBI primers came first, then second-round multiplex PCR. TCRdb reprocessed the multiplex PCR reads with MiXCR, giving one entry per CDR3 protein. The data show 400,000 or so distinct CDR3 sequences, roughly 15% seen once. Researchers classed hyperthyroidism as stable given no ophthalmopathy within 18 months of follow-up. A roughly 9.1 ml volume of fresh peripheral blood provided the PBMCs. The CDR3 has 12 amino acids. The ends were cut back, 6 bases at V and 3 bases at J, with 5 bases in the middle. CDR1 and CDR2 from the germline V gene are SNHLY and FYNNEI. The sample comes from a study of Graves' ophthalmopathy and Graves' hyperthyroidism. As for the study in general: Pretreatment peripheral blood was obtained at initial diagnosis. General study results and limits: Cross-validated, the 13-signature model showed 87.88%/81.08% sensitivity/specificity, and 80%/75% in the test set.

Input material: peripheral blood. The sequence was obtained from a woman aged 18 to 35 with stable Graves' hyperthyroidism. This chain uses TRBV2 with TRBJ2-2; perhaps D is TRBD1 or TRBD2 (5 bases each). CDR3 coding DNA: TGTGCCAGCAGGGGGGACACCGGGGAGCTGTTTTTT. It encodes CASRGDTGELFF.